The clone carrying this T cell receptor (beta chain) has a handful of counts. The CDR3 runs 14 residues. V lost 6 bases and J 0 bases, leaving 12 bases between the germline ends. Germline CDR1 MGHDK, CDR2 SYGVNS. The data are from a study of blood T cell repertoires in COVID-19. Background on the study: Whether acute or convalescent, the COVID-19 samples came from the United States, Italy and Spain. T cells, B-cell-depleted T cells, or PBMCs supplied cDNA or gDNA.

Original analysis: Estimates of nucleated cell counts were drawn from the amplification of reference gene primers. Here immunoSEQ multiplex PCR was the method, and the copy in TCRdb shows in-frame clones only, minus some. The V and J calls and clone size come from that table; D and trimming were worked out from the DNA. The table lists about 140,000 clones, around 90% of them singletons, with approximately 11% in the top ten. The gene calls are TRBV25-1 and TRBJ2-7; D is unclear. Sequencing used peripheral blood. This TCR came from a woman of 80 years or more with acute or convalescent COVID-19. The chain's CDR3 is CASRGQVDSYEQYF. CDR3 nucleotide sequence: TGTGCCAGCAGAGGTCAGGTTGACTCCTACGAGCAGTACTTC.